These 6 T cell receptor beta chains were sequenced from one sample in a study of neurological immune-mediated disorders. Each CDR3 protein is one row after TCRdb ran MiXCR on the 5' RACE reads. The sample carries about 41,000 distinct CDR3 sequences, over 9.5% recorded once. What was sequenced was PBMCs. These receptors were collected from a female donor in good health.

The rearrangement uses TRBV5-1 and TRBJ2-1; weak D call: TRBD1 (5 bases). The length of the CDR3 is 13 residues. Trimming cost V 4 bases and J 6 bases, with 11 bases left between them. CDR1 is SGHRS and CDR2 is YFSETQ in the germline V gene. The chain's CDR3 is CASSQSRVNEQFF. The CDR3 DNA reads as TGCGCCAGCAGCCAAAGCAGGGTCAATGAGCAGTTCTTC.

This clonotype is deemed medium-sized. This rearrangement joins TRBV5-6 to TRBJ2-5; TRBD2 matches 7 bases. In germline, CDR1 is SGHDT, CDR2 YYEEEE. The trim removed 6 bases at V and 0 bases at J, leaving 11 bases unmatched. The CDR3 sequence is 16 residues long. CDR3 region: CASTGRSSGYQETQYF. CDR3 DNA sequence: TGTGCCAGCACCGGCAGGTCTAGCGGTTACCAAGAGACCCAGTACTTC.

This clonotype has ten or more counts. The rearrangement uses TRBV2 and TRBJ2-1; TRBD2 aligns across 7 bases. This CDR3 spans 15 amino acids. Germline V gene data show CDR1 as SNHLY and CDR2 as FYNNEI. J was trimmed by 7 bases and V by 6 bases; bases with no gene match: 12. For the CDR3, the DNA is TGTGCCAGCAGCCCCCCCCTAGCGGTGGAGAATGAGCAGTTCTTC. Protein: CASSPPLAVENEQFF.

This clonotype was seen many times. The chain recombines TRBV7-2 with TRBJ1-2, with D perhaps TRBD1 (6 bases). V lost 1 base, J lost 4 bases, and 10 bases lay in between. Germline CDR1 reads SGHTA; CDR2 reads FQGNSA. The CDR3 is 14 amino acids. In DNA form, the CDR3 reads TGTGCCAGCAGCTTAGGAGGGGGGACCTATGGCTACACCTTC. Translating gives CASSLGGGTYGYTF.

This clonotype came up many times. The V and J genes are TRBV5-1 and TRBJ2-2, with D unresolved. CDR1 SGHRS and CDR2 YFSETQ come from the germline V gene. The CDR3 length is 16 residues. Trimming took off 2 bases at V and 7 bases at J, with 18 bases between the two ends. The CDR3 sequence is CASSLWAGRAFGELFF. The CDR3 nucleotides are TGCGCCAGCAGCTTATGGGCAGGTCGTGCGTTCGGGGAGCTGTTTTTT.

This clonotype has at least ten counts. V gene TRBV6-2 or TRBV6-3 combines with J gene TRBJ2-3; 9 bases line up with TRBD2. The CDR3 contains 16 residues. The trim removed 8 bases at V and 5 bases at J, leaving 14 bases unmatched. From germline, CDR1 is MNHEY and CDR2 SVGEGT. CDR3 in DNA: TGTGCCAGCTCCCAGTGGAGTAGCGGGAGTGGAGATACGCAGTATTTT. Translating it yields CASSQWSSGSGDTQYF.